The clone carrying this T cell receptor (beta chain) was seen more than once but under ten times. The record originates from a study of cytomegalovirus exposure and HLA in healthy donors. Study in general: A prior study identified approximately 110 million unique TCR beta sequences from some 180 million T cells.

V shed 5 bases and J shed 1 base, with 9 bases lying between them. The CDR3 is 15 residues long. Germline V CDR1 and CDR2: LGHNA, YSLEER. PCR employed 60 Vbeta and 13 Jbeta primers. TCRdb keeps only in-frame clones here, not all; method: immunoSEQ multiplex PCR. In the table there are roughly 100,000 clones, roughly 15% of which are singletons. Sequences were obtained from PBMCs. The chain combines TRBV4-3 with TRBJ2-6, with D perhaps matching TRBD1 (6 bases). The sequence came from a female donor in good health and CMV-seronegative. The CDR3 DNA follows: TGCGCCAGCAGCTCAAGGGGGTCTGGGGCCAACGTCCTGACTTTC. Amino acids: CASSSRGSGANVLTF.